These 6 T cell receptor beta chains were sequenced from one sample in a study of OX40 agonist ivuxolimab in advanced cancers. Assay: immunoSEQ multiplex PCR; the TCRdb copy retains only in-frame clones and omits some. Among about 83,000 clones listed, about 90% were seen once. The specimen comprised CD4+ or CD8+ T cells sorted from blood, sampled in a trial of the OX40 agonist ivuxolimab. These receptors came from an adult with an advanced solid tumor such as melanoma, head and neck, liver or kidney cancer.

The chain uses TRBV29-1 and TRBJ2-3; D gene unclear. The CDR3 sequence is 12 residues long. V lost 3 bases, J lost 5 bases, and 9 bases lay in between. Germline lookup yields CDR1 SQVTM and CDR2 ANQGSEA. The CDR3 protein is CSVEVEEDTQYF. Here the CDR3 DNA reads TGCAGCGTTGAGGTTGAGGAAGATACGCAGTATTTT.

This clone appeared a single time. This chain links TRBV28 with TRBJ2-5; no firm D call. V lost 5 bases and J 1 base, leaving 8 bases between the germline ends. The germline V gene encodes CDR1 MDHEN and CDR2 SYDVKM. This CDR3 comprises 13 residues. The CDR3, as DNA: TGTGCCAGCAGTCCCCATCCCCAAGAGACCCAGTACTTC. Residues: CASSPHPQETQYF.

This chain uses TRBV5-8 with TRBJ1-6; D may be TRBD1 (6 bases). The V gene lost 3 bases and the J gene lost 10 bases, with 20 bases spanning the gap. The CDR3 sequence is 16 residues long. Per the germline V gene, CDR1 is SGHTS and CDR2 is YDEGEE. The CDR3 DNA follows: TGTGCCAGCAGCTCACAATGGGACCAGAGGGGGTCACCCCTCCACTTT. Protein: CASSSQWDQRGSPLHF.

V is TRBV28 and J is TRBJ1-5, with D unresolved. The V end lost 7 bases, the J end lost 5 bases, and 12 bases lay between the germline ends. The CDR3 covers 13 residues. Germline V gene data show CDR1 as MDHEN and CDR2 as SYDVKM. In nucleotides, the CDR3 is TGTGCCAGCAACCCCGGGAGATATCAGCCCCAGCATTTT. This gives the protein CASNPGRYQPQHF.

CDR3 nucleotide sequence: TGTGCCAGCTCACCCAGCGGGGGTTGGAACAATGAGCAGTTCTTC. It codes for CASSPSGGWNNEQFF. The rearrangement joins TRBV18 to TRBJ2-1; 8 bases line up with TRBD2. V lost 3 bases, J lost 5 bases, and 6 bases stayed unmatched. Germline loops: CDR1 KGHSH, CDR2 LQKENI. The CDR3 sequence is 15 residues long.

V and J are TRBV2 and TRBJ1-4; D is possibly TRBD1 (5 bases). Deletions cut 7 bases from V and 8 bases from J, with 14 bases between. The CDR3 extends over 13 amino acids. CDR1 is SNHLY and CDR2 is FYNNEI in the germline V gene. The CDR3 DNA reads TGTGCCAGCAATCCCAGGGTTGGGGAAAAACTGTTTTTT. Its protein product is CASNPRVGEKLFF.